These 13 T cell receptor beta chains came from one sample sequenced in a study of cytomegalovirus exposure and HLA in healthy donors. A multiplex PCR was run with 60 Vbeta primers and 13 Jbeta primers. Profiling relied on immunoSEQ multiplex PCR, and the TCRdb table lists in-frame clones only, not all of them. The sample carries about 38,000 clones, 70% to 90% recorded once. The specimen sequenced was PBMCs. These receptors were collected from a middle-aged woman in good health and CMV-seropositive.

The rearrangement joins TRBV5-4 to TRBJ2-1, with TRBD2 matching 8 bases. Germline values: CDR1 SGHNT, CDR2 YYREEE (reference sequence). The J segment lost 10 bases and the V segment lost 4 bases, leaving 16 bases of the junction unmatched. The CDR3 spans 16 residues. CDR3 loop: CASSPDGRGDSREQFF. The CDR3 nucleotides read TGTGCCAGCAGCCCGGACGGGCGGGGGGACTCAAGGGAGCAGTTCTTC.

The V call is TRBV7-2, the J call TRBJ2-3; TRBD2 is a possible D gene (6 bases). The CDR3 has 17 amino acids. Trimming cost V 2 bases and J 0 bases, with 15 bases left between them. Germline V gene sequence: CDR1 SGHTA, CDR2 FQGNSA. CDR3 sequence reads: CASSLLGGALSTDTQYF. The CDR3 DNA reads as TGTGCCAGCAGCTTATTAGGCGGGGCCCTTAGCACAGATACGCAGTATTTT. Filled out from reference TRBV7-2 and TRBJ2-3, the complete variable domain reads GAGVSQSPSNKVTEKGKDVELRCDPISGHTALYWYRQSLGQGLEFLIYFQGNSAPDKSGLPSDRFSAERTGGSVSTLTIQRTQQEDSAVYLCASSLLGGALSTDTQYFGPGTRLTVL.

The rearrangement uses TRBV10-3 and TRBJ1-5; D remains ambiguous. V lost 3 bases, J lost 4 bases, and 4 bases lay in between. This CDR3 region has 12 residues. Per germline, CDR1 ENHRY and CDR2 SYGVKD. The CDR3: CAISDSNQPQHF. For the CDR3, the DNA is TGTGCCATCAGTGACAGTAATCAGCCCCAGCATTTT.

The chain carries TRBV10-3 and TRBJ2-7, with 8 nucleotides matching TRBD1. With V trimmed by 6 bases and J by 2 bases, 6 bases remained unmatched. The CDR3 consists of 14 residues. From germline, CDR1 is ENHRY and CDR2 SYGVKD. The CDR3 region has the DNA TGTGCCATCAGGGAACAGGGGGTCGCCTACGAGCAGTACTTC. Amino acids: CAIREQGVAYEQYF.

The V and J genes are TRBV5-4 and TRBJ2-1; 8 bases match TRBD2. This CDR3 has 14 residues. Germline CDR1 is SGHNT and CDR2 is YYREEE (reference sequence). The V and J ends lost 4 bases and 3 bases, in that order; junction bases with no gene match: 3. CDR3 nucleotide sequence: TGTGCCAGCAGCCCCGGGGGGGACTACAATGAGCAGTTCTTC. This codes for CASSPGGDYNEQFF.

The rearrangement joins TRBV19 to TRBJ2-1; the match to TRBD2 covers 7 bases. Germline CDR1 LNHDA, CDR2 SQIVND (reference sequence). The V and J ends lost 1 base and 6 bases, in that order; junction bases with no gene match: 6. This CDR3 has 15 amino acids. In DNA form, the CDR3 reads TGTGCCAGTAGTATAGTGAAGGGCGGGGGCAATGAGCAGTTCTTC. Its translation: CASSIVKGGGNEQFF.

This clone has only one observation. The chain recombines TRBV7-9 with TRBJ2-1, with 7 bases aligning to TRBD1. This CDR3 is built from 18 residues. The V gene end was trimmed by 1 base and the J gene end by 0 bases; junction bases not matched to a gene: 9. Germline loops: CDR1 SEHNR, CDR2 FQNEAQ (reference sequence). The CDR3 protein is CASSLGAGGRHSYNEQFF. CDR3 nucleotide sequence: TGTGCCAGCAGCTTAGGGGCAGGGGGACGTCACTCCTACAATGAGCAGTTCTTC.

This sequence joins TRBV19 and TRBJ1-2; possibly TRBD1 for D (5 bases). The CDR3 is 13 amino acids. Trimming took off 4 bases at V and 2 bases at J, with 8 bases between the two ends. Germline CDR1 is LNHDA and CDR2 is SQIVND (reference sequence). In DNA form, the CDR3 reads TGTGCCAGTAGTAGGCCAGGGAACTATGGCTACACCTTC. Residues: CASSRPGNYGYTF.

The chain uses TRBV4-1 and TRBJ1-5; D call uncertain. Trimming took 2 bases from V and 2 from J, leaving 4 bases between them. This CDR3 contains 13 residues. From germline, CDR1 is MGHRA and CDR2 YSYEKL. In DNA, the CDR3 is TGCGCCAGCAGCCAACCTGGCAATCAGCCCCAGCATTTT. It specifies CASSQPGNQPQHF.

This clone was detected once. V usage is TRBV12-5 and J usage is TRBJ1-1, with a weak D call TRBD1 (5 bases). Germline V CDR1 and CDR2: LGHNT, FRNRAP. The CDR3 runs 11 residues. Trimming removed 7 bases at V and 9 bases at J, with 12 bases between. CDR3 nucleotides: TGTGCTAGTGCCTCCGACAGAAAAGCTTTCTTT. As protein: CASASDRKAFF.

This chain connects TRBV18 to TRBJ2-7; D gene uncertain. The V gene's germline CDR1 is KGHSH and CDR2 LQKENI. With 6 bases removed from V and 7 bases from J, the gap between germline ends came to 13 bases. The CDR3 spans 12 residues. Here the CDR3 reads CASSGGTVEQYF. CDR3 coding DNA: TGTGCCAGCTCTGGCGGAACTGTGGAGCAGTACTTC. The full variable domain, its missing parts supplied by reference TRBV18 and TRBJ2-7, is NAGVMQNPRHLVRRRGQEARLRCSPMKGHSHVYWYRQLPEEGLKFMVYLQKENIIDESGMPKERFSAEFPKEGPSILRIQQVVRGDSAAYFCASSGGTVEQYFGPGTRLTVT.

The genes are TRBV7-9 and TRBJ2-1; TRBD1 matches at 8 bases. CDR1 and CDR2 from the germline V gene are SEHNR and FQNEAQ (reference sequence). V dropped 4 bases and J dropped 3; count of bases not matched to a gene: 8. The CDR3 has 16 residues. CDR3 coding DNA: TGTGCCAGCAGCTCCGCCGGGACAGGCGACTACAATGAGCAGTTCTTC. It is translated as CASSSAGTGDYNEQFF.

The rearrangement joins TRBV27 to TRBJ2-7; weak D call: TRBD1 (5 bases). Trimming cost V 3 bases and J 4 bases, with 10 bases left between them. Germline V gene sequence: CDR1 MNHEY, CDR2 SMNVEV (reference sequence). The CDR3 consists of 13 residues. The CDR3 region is CASSFDSGYEQYF. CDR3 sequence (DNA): TGTGCCAGCAGTTTCGACTCAGGGTACGAGCAGTACTTC.